These T cell receptor beta chains were read from a single sample in a study of blood T cell repertoires in COVID-19. TCRdb's table, derived via immunoSEQ multiplex PCR, lists solely in-frame clones and lacks some. In the table there are about 280,000 clones, about 85% of which are singletons. The sequenced material came from peripheral blood. These TCRs come from a woman aged 45-59 years who had recovered from COVID-19. CDR3s include the opening cysteine and the closing phenylalanine or tryptophan. D genes are given only for firm matches. Clone size appears in some rows only: once, few, many, or a class for an expanded clone.

NA,TRBJ2-2,NA,TRBV7-6,CASSAINTGELFF,TGTGCCAGCAGCGCTATTAACACCGGGGAGCTGTTTTTT
NA,TRBJ2-7,NA,TRBV5-1,CASSPGQFVYEQYF,TGCGCCAGCAGCCCTGGACAGTTCGTCTACGAGCAGTACTTC
NA,TRBJ1-5,NA,TRBV7-2,CASSLRGSQPQHF,TGTGCCAGCAGCTTAAGGGGGTCTCAGCCCCAGCATTTT
NA,TRBJ1-1,NA,TRBV5-1,CASSLAGNEAFF,TGCGCCAGCAGCTTGGCAGGGAATGAAGCTTTCTTT
NA,TRBJ2-3,TRBD2,TRBV5-4,CASSTRLAGGLDTQYF,TGTGCCAGCAGCACCCGACTAGCGGGAGGGCTTGATACGCAGTATTTT
NA,TRBJ2-5,NA,TRBV2,CASRTQLQETQYF,TGTGCCAGCAGGACACAGCTCCAAGAGACCCAGTACTTC
NA,TRBJ1-1,NA,TRBV7-9,CASSGQVGTEAFF,TGTGCCAGCAGTGGCCAGGTGGGCACTGAAGCTTTCTTT
NA,TRBJ2-7,TRBD2,TRBV18,CASSPGTSGSLHEQYF,TGTGCCAGCTCACCCGGGACTAGCGGGAGTCTCCACGAGCAGTACTTC
NA,TRBJ1-1,NA,TRBV5-1,CASSLEAGLKTEAFF,TGCGCCAGCAGCTTGGAGGCGGGGTTAAAGACTGAAGCTTTCTTT
NA,TRBJ1-4,TRBD1,TRBV5-1,CASSLRQGAGEKLFF,TGCGCCAGCAGCTTGAGACAGGGCGCTGGTGAAAAACTGTTTTTT
once,TRBJ1-5,NA,TRBV30,CAWRSKDGRNQPQHF,TGTGCCTGGAGGTCTAAGGACGGGAGAAATCAGCCCCAGCATTTT
NA,TRBJ2-7,NA,TRBV28,CASSSTGFYEQYF,TGTGCCAGCAGTTCAACAGGGTTCTACGAGCAGTACTTC
NA,TRBJ2-2,NA,TRBV2,CASRGDTGELFF,TGTGCCAGCAGGGGAGACACCGGGGAGCTGTTTTTT
NA,TRBJ2-1,NA,TRBV19,CASSPLQGTKFDEQFF,TGTGCCAGTAGTCCGCTGCAAGGGACAAAGTTCGATGAGCAGTTCTTC
once,TRBJ2-2,TRBD2,TRBV7-2,CASSFRLAGGTGELFF,TGTGCCAGCAGCTTTCGCCTAGCGGGAGGAACCGGGGAGCTGTTTTTT
NA,TRBJ2-1,TRBD2,TRBV15,CATSRDITSAYNEQFF,TGTGCCACCAGCAGAGATATCACTAGCGCCTACAATGAGCAGTTCTTC
NA,TRBJ1-1,NA,TRBV9,CASSGGHLGNTEAFF,TGTGCCAGCAGCGGAGGACACTTGGGCAACACTGAAGCTTTCTTT
NA,TRBJ2-5,TRBD1,TRBV19,CASSPRTGWAETQYF,TGTGCCAGTAGTCCACGGACAGGGTGGGCGGAGACCCAGTACTTC
NA,TRBJ2-1,TRBD2,TRBV7-9,CASSAQRGGEQFF,TGTGCCAGCAGCGCTCAGCGGGGGGGAGAGCAGTTCTTC
NA,TRBJ1-2,NA,TRBV5-1,CASSFTGLFGYTF,TGCGCCAGCAGCTTTACAGGGTTGTTCGGCTACACCTTC
NA,TRBJ2-5,NA,TRBV5-1,CASSTAQGLGEETQYF,TGCGCCAGCAGCACCGCACAGGGTTTGGGGGAAGAGACCCAGTACTTC
NA,TRBJ1-2,NA,TRBV5-5,CASSLTANYGYTF,TGTGCCAGCAGCTTGACGGCTAACTATGGCTACACCTTC
once,TRBJ1-4,NA,TRBV5-6,CASSLIGLRQDRDEKLFF,TGTGCCAGCAGCTTGATCGGGTTAAGACAGGATCGGGATGAAAAACTGTTTTTT
NA,TRBJ1-6,NA,TRBV7-2,CASSLRAGLNSPLHF,TGTGCCAGCAGCTTAAGGGCAGGGCTGAATTCACCCCTCCACTTT
few,TRBJ2-1,TRBD2,TRBV30,CAWTSGLEGEQFF,TGTGCCTGGACCTCGGGACTAGAGGGTGAGCAGTTCTTC
NA,TRBJ1-2,NA,TRBV5-4,CASSLGTAPNYGYTF,TGTGCCAGCAGCTTAGGAACAGCCCCTAACTATGGCTACACCTTC
NA,TRBJ1-2,NA,TRBV9,CASSVVPPEDGYTF,TGTGCCAGCAGCGTAGTCCCCCCGGAGGATGGCTACACCTTC
once,TRBJ2-3,NA,TRBV10-3,CAISGATESTDTQYF,TGTGCCATCAGTGGGGCGACAGAAAGCACAGATACGCAGTATTTT
NA,TRBJ2-5,TRBD1,TRBV27,CASSSDRGLRQETQYF,TGTGCCAGCAGTTCAGACAGGGGATTACGGCAAGAGACCCAGTACTTC
NA,TRBJ2-3,NA,TRBV15,CATSRDTRVRTDTQYF,TGTGCCACCAGCAGAGATACGCGGGTCCGCACAGATACGCAGTATTTT
NA,TRBJ2-1,NA,TRBV4-2,CASSQDWGHNEQFF,TGTGCCAGCAGCCAAGATTGGGGGCACAATGAGCAGTTCTTC
NA,TRBJ1-3,NA,TRBV13,CASSFGLTGISGNTIYF,TGTGCCAGCAGCTTCGGACTCACAGGGATCTCTGGAAACACCATATATTTT
NA,TRBJ2-7,NA,TRBV5-4,CASSSYPGTEYF,TGTGCCAGCAGCTCGTACCCCGGGACTGAGTACTTC
NA,TRBJ2-7,NA,TRBV7-9,CASSQGTGAYEQYF,TGTGCCAGCAGCCAAGGCACCGGAGCGTACGAGCAGTACTTC
NA,TRBJ2-7,TRBD2,TRBV2,CASSYGRGGYEQYF,TGTGCCAGCAGTTACGGGCGGGGGGGCTACGAGCAGTACTTC
once,TRBJ1-1,NA,TRBV20-1,CSARYREAFF,TGCAGTGCCCGATACAGAGAAGCTTTCTTT
NA,TRBJ1-2,NA,TRBV30,CAWSFGGVVRDGYTF,TGTGCCTGGAGCTTTGGGGGCGTCGTGAGGGATGGCTACACCTTC